These 24 T cell receptor beta chains originate from one sample sequenced in a study of T cells after yellow fever vaccination. A single record per CDR3 protein comes from TCRdb applying MiXCR to the 5' RACE reads. The data show about 340,000 distinct CDR3 sequences, with roughly an eighth seen just once and roughly 3.1% held by the top ten. The material was CD4+ T cells sorted from PBMCs, obtained 15 days after the yellow fever booster vaccination. Receptors were obtained from a man younger than 35 who received the YFV17D yellow fever vaccine.

This clonotype was recorded a few times. V usage is TRBV7-9 and J usage is TRBJ2-1, with 16 bases aligning to TRBD2. The CDR3 is 20 amino acids. The trim removed 2 bases at V and 2 bases at J, leaving 9 bases unmatched. In germline, CDR1 is SEHNR, CDR2 FQNEAQ (reference sequence). The CDR3 sequence is CASSLPMGLAGGSPYNEQFF. DNA of the CDR3: TGTGCCAGCAGCTTACCCATGGGACTAGCGGGGGGGTCCCCCTACAATGAGCAGTTCTTC.

The chain carries TRBV2 and TRBJ2-3, with D tentatively TRBD1 (6 bases). The CDR3 has 14 residues. V was shortened by 4 bases and J by 2 bases, with 10 bases between the two germline ends. Germline V gene data show CDR1 as SNHLY and CDR2 as FYNNEI. The CDR3 is CASSARTVTDTQYF. The CDR3 nucleotides read TGTGCCAGCAGTGCTAGGACAGTCACAGATACGCAGTATTTT.

This clonotype turned up a few times. This chain links TRBV7-6 with TRBJ1-3; 9 nucleotides agree with TRBD1. CDR1 is SGHVS, CDR2 FNYEAQ, per germline. There are 16 residues in the CDR3. V lost 2 bases, J lost 2 bases, and 4 bases stayed unmatched. The CDR3 DNA reads as TGTGCCAGCAGCTTAACCGGGACAGGGACTGGAAACACCATATATTTT. Encoded protein: CASSLTGTGTGNTIYF.

V and J are TRBV4-3 and TRBJ1-2, with D possibly being TRBD1 (6 bases). The CDR3 contains 17 residues. Per the germline V gene, CDR1 is LGHNA and CDR2 is YSLEER. V lost 0 bases, J lost 6 bases, and 20 bases lay in between. The CDR3 region is CASSQDRGSGGMNGYTF. The CDR3 region has the DNA TGCGCCAGCAGCCAAGATAGGGGGTCGGGGGGCATGAATGGCTACACCTTC.

The gene calls are TRBV5-5 and TRBJ1-2; maybe TRBD1 (5 bases). CDR1 is SGHKS and CDR2 is YYEKEE in the germline V gene (reference sequence). The CDR3 runs 15 residues. V was clipped by 0 bases and J by 4 bases, with 13 bases between them. The CDR3 coding sequence is TGTGCCAGCAGCTTGGGACAGAATGAAGGCTATGGCTACACCTTC. It encodes CASSLGQNEGYGYTF. Together with reference TRBV5-5 and TRBJ1-2, the CDR3 gives the full variable domain: DAGVTQSPTHLIKTRGQQVTLRCSPISGHKSVSWYQQVLGQGPQFIFQYYEKEERGRGNFPDRFSARQFPNYSSELNVNALLLGDSALYLCASSLGQNEGYGYTFGSGTRLTVV.

This clonotype was recorded many times. The gene calls are TRBV10-3 and TRBJ1-5; 9 bases are a match to TRBD1. With 4 bases clipped from V and 10 bases from J, the junction kept 8 bases outside the gene matches. Germline CDR1 and CDR2: ENHRY and SYGVKD. This CDR3 has 14 amino acids. The CDR3 reads CAISGTGTGLPQHF. In DNA form, the CDR3 reads TGTGCCATCAGTGGTACCGGGACAGGGCTCCCCCAGCATTTT.

The chain links TRBV5-1 to TRBJ2-2; 9 positions match TRBD2. CDR3 size: 15 residues. Trimming at V came to 0 bases and at J to 5 bases, leaving 2 bases not matched to a gene. CDR1 is SGHRS, CDR2 YFSETQ, per germline. This CDR3 reads CASSLGLAETGELFF. CDR3 in DNA: TGCGCCAGCAGCTTGGGACTAGCGGAGACCGGGGAGCTGTTTTTT.

V gene TRBV6-4 combines with J gene TRBJ2-3; D unclear. Germline V gives CDR1 MRHNA, CDR2 SNTAGT. The V and J ends lost 2 bases and 4 bases respectively, with 7 bases between them. CDR3 size: 13 residues. The CDR3: CASSDQRADTQYF. The CDR3 DNA follows: TGTGCCAGCAGTGACCAAAGGGCAGATACGCAGTATTTT.

The chain is built from TRBV6-2 or TRBV6-3 and TRBJ1-6, with D uncertain. V was pared by 2 bases and J by 9 bases, with 17 bases between. This CDR3 contains 16 residues. Germline V gives CDR1 MNHEY, CDR2 SVGEGT. As DNA, the CDR3 is TGTGCCAGCAGTTACGATCCGGGTAGGCGTGCTTCACCCCTCCACTTT. The encoded protein is CASSYDPGRRASPLHF.

The chain recombines TRBV6-1 with TRBJ2-7; TRBD1 agrees at 8 bases. Germline CDR1 and CDR2: MNHNS and SASEGT. The CDR3 spans 17 residues. V trimming: 0 bases; J trimming: 3 bases; junction bases outside the gene matches: 10. The CDR3 region is CASSEARGTGLGYEQYF. The CDR3 bases are TGTGCCAGCAGTGAAGCGAGAGGGACAGGTCTCGGCTACGAGCAGTACTTC.

This clonotype was detected only a few times. The J gene is TRBJ1-3, the V gene TRBV4-1; 9 bases match TRBD1. CDR3 length: 16 amino acids. CDR1 is MGHRA, CDR2 YSYEKL, per germline. J lost 4 bases, V lost 4 bases, and 8 bases had no gene match. The CDR3 region is CASSPGDRARGNTIYF. In nucleotides, the CDR3 is TGCGCCAGCAGCCCCGGGGACAGGGCAAGGGGAAACACCATATATTTT.

This clonotype was counted between two and nine times. J is TRBJ1-2 and V is TRBV25-1, with 8 bases identical to TRBD1. The CDR3 covers 13 residues. The V gene's germline CDR1 is MGHDK and CDR2 SYGVNS. The junction had 4 bases not matched to a gene; V was cut back by 6 bases and J by 4 bases. DNA of the CDR3: TGTGCCAGCAGGCAGGGGGCGGGCTATGGCTACACCTTC. It codes for CASRQGAGYGYTF.

This chain connects TRBV9 to TRBJ2-2; D ambiguous. The CDR3 sequence is 12 residues long. V was clipped by 3 bases and J by 4 bases, with 4 bases between them. Germline-derived CDR1 and CDR2 are SGDLS and YYNGEE. The CDR3 sequence is CASSESTGELFF. The CDR3 DNA follows: TGTGCCAGCAGCGAATCCACCGGGGAGCTGTTTTTT.

The CDR3 region has the DNA TGTGCCAGCAGCTTAGAAACGGGTCCTGTGGAGCAGTTCTTC. This translates into CASSLETGPVEQFF. The genes are TRBV7-2 and TRBJ2-1; D is uncertain. This CDR3 has 14 residues. V shed 1 base and J shed 10 bases, with 14 bases lying between them. Germline CDR1 reads SGHTA; CDR2 reads FQGNSA.

The chain links TRBV7-2 to TRBJ2-5; 9 nucleotides agree with TRBD2. Germline V gives CDR1 SGHTA, CDR2 FQGNSA. The ends lost 3 bases at V and 5 bases at J; junction bases unmatched: 4. The CDR3 runs to 14 residues. The CDR3 reads CASSFRGLAETQYF. The CDR3 DNA reads TGTGCCAGCAGCTTTCGGGGACTAGCTGAGACCCAGTACTTC.

In this sample, this clonotype turned up a few times. V usage is TRBV7-2 and J usage is TRBJ1-2, with D uncertain. This CDR3 is 13 amino acids long. CDR1 is SGHTA, CDR2 FQGNSA, per germline. Trimming removed 1 base from V and 6 bases from J, with 9 bases in between. CDR3: CASSLGRNNGYTF. CDR3 in DNA: TGTGCCAGCAGCTTAGGTCGGAACAATGGCTACACCTTC.

This clonotype was counted between two and nine times. The chain links TRBV20-1 to TRBJ2-3; D not resolved. Per germline, CDR1 DFQATT and CDR2 SNEGSKA (reference sequence). V shed 7 bases and J shed 2 bases, with 13 bases lying between them. This CDR3 region has 13 residues. The CDR3 bases are TGCAGTGTCCCGACTGGCTACACAGATACGCAGTATTTT. Translated: CSVPTGYTDTQYF.

This clonotype occurred many times. The CDR3 DNA reads TGCGCCAGCAGCTCCAGGCCCTCTTCGAGGAACACTGAAGCTTTCTTT. Encoded protein: CASSSRPSSRNTEAFF. The V call is TRBV5-1, the J call TRBJ1-1, with D unresolved. Germline loops: CDR1 SGHRS, CDR2 YFSETQ. The CDR3 runs to 16 residues. The ends were cut back, 3 bases at V and 1 base at J, with 16 bases in the middle.

This rearrangement joins TRBV20-1 to TRBJ2-1; possible D gene TRBD2, 6 bases. The germline V and J ends were trimmed by 0 bases and 12 bases, with 18 bases remaining between them. CDR1 is DFQATT, CDR2 SNEGSKA, per germline (reference sequence). The CDR3 totals 14 residues. The CDR3 DNA sequence: TGCAGTGCTAGAGATCAAGGAGGAGGGAAAGTGCAGTTCTTC. It yields the protein CSARDQGGGKVQFF.

The rearrangement joins TRBV20-1 to TRBJ1-2; no definite D call. V was clipped by 0 bases and J by 2 bases, with 13 bases between them. Germline assignment: CDR1 DFQATT and CDR2 SNEGSKA (reference sequence). The CDR3 extends over 15 amino acids. In DNA, the CDR3 is TGCAGTGCTAGAGAAGGACCGCTACTCAACTATGGCTACACCTTC. This sequence encodes CSAREGPLLNYGYTF.

There are a few counts of this clonotype. The chain is built from TRBV3-1 and TRBJ1-1; possible D gene TRBD1, 5 bases. Germline V gives CDR1 LGHDT, CDR2 YNNKEL (reference sequence). The V end lost 4 bases, the J end lost 7 bases, and 19 bases lay between the germline ends. The CDR3 has 15 amino acids. The CDR3 reads CASSLNEGHGREAFF. CDR3 coding DNA: TGTGCCAGCAGCCTCAATGAGGGGCACGGCCGTGAAGCTTTCTTT. Combining the CDR3 with reference TRBV3-1 and TRBJ1-1 gives the whole variable domain DTAVSQTPKYLVTQMGNDKSIKCEQNLGHDTMYWYKQDSKKFLKIMFSYNNKELIINETVPNRFSPKSPDKAHLNLHINSLELGDSAVYFCASSLNEGHGREAFFGQGTRLTVV.

The V and J genes are TRBV21-1 and TRBJ2-7; TRBD1, the table's D call, lacks a check against the DNA. TRBV21-1 is annotated as a pseudogene. The CDR3 spans 15 residues. The CDR3 protein is CASSKGNRVGSEQYF. Here the CDR3 DNA reads TGTGCCAGCAGCAAAGGGAACAGGGTCGGTTCGGAGCAGTACTTC.

The rearrangement joins TRBV5-4 to TRBJ1-6; tentative D call: TRBD1 (5 bases). This CDR3 comprises 15 residues. V dropped 0 bases and J dropped 7 bases, with 11 bases sitting between them. Germline CDR1 reads SGHNT; CDR2 reads YYREEE (reference sequence). The CDR3 loop is CASSLVAGGNSPLHF. CDR3 nucleotides: TGTGCCAGCAGCTTGGTTGCCGGGGGAAATTCACCCCTCCACTTT.

In its sample, this clonotype was seen a few times. The chain is built from TRBV9 and TRBJ2-3; no definite D call. Trimming stripped 0 bases from V and 7 bases from J, with 6 bases between. CDR3 size: 12 residues. Germline V lookup: CDR1 SGDLS, CDR2 YYNGEE. CDR3 DNA sequence: TGTGCCAGCAGCGTAGATCCAAATACGCAGTATTTT. Its protein is CASSVDPNTQYF.